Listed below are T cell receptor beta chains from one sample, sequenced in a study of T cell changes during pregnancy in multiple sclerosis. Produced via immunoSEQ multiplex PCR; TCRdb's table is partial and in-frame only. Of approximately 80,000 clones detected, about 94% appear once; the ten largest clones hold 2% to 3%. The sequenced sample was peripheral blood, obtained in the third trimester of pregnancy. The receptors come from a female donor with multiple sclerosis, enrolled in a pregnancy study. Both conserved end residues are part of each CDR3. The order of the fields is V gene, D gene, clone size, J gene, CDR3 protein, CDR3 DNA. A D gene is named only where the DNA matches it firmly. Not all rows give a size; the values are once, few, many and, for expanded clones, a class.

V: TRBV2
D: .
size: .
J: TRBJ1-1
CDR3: CASLSPGNTEAFF
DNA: TGTGCCAGCCTCTCGCCAGGGAACACTGAAGCTTTCTTT

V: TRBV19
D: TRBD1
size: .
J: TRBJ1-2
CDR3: CASRGDRPPAGYTF
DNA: TGTGCCAGTAGGGGGGACAGGCCGCCGGCTGGCTACACCTTC

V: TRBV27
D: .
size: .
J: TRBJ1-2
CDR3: CASSLTGNYGYTF
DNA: TGTGCCAGCAGTTTAACAGGGAACTATGGCTACACCTTC

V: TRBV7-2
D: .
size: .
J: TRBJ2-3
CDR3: CASSFSTDTQYF
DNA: TGTGCCAGCAGCTTCAGTACAGATACGCAGTATTTT

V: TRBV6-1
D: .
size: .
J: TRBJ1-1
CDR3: CASSEQRGTEAFF
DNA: TGTGCCAGCAGCGAACAGAGAGGCACTGAAGCTTTCTTT

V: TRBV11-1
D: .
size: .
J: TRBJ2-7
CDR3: CASSLSDSAAYEQYF
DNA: TGTGCCAGCAGCCTATCGGACAGCGCTGCCTACGAGCAGTACTTC

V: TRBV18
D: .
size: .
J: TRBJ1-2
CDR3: CASSPTGGVDGYTF
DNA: TGTGCCAGCTCACCGACCGGGGGGGTGGATGGCTACACCTTC

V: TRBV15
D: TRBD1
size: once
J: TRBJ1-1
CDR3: CATRGQEGGSAFF
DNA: TGTGCCACAAGGGGACAGGAGGGGGGTTCAGCTTTCTTT

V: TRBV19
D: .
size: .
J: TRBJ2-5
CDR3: CASSTGGTPRETQYF
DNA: TGTGCCAGTAGTACCGGTGGGACACCGAGAGAGACCCAGTACTTC

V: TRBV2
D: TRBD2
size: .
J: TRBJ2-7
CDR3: CASSQTGLAVTSYEQYF
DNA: TGTGCCAGCAGTCAGACGGGACTAGCGGTCACCTCCTACGAGCAGTACTTC

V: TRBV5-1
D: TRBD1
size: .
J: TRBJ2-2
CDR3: CASSLSWTGGTGELFF
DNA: TGCGCCAGCAGCTTGTCTTGGACAGGGGGGACCGGGGAGCTGTTTTTT

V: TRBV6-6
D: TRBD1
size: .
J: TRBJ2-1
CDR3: CASSFRDRNNEQFF
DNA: TGTGCCAGCAGTTTCCGGGACAGAAACAATGAGCAGTTCTTC

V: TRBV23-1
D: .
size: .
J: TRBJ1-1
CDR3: CASSQSRGACEAFF
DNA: TGCGCCAGCAGTCAATCCCGGGGGGCGTGTGAAGCTTTCTTT

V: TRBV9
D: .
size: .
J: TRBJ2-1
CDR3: CASSPRIRDGGVNEQFF
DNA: TGTGCCAGCAGCCCAAGAATCCGGGATGGAGGGGTTAATGAGCAGTTCTTC

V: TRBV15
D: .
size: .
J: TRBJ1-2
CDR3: CATSRRGLSGYTF
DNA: TGTGCCACCAGCAGGCGGGGGCTTAGCGGCTACACCTTC

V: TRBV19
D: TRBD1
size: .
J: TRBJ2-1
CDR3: CASTTGTGAHEQFF
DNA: TGTGCCAGTACCACCGGGACAGGGGCCCATGAGCAGTTCTTC

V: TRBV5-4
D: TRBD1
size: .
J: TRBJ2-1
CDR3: CASSRDRVEEDEQFF
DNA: TGTGCCAGCAGCAGGGACAGGGTTGAGGAGGATGAGCAGTTCTTC

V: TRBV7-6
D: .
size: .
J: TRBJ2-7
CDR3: CASSPDSYYEQYF
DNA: TGTGCCAGCAGCCCCGACTCTTACTACGAGCAGTACTTC

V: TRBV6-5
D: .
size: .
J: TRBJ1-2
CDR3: CASSLLGNSHYTF
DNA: TGTGCCAGCAGCCTACTCGGGAACAGCCACTACACCTTC

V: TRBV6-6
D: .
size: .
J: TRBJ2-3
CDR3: CASRPNDLPGTDTQYF
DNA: TGTGCCAGCAGACCCAACGACCTACCAGGGACAGATACGCAGTATTTT

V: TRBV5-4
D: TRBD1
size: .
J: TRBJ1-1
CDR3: CASSSGQGRSGAFF
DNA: TGTGCCAGCAGCTCGGGACAGGGGAGGAGTGGAGCTTTCTTT

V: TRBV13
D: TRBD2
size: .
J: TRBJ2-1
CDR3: CASSGLAGGNEQFF
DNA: TGTGCCAGCAGCGGCCTAGCGGGGGGAAATGAGCAGTTCTTC

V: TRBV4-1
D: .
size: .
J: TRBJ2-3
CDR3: CASGSPGLSTDTQYF
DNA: TGCGCCAGCGGATCACCGGGACTGTCCACAGATACGCAGTATTTT

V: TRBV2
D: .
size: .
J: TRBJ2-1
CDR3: CASQQGTLQFF
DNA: TGTGCCAGCCAGCAGGGTACCCTACAGTTCTTC

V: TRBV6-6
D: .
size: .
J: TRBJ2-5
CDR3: CASQRGAAETQYF
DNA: TGTGCCAGCCAACGGGGGGCAGCGGAGACCCAGTACTTC

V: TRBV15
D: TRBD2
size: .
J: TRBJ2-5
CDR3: CATSRPSGVQETQYF
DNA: TGTGCCACCAGCAGGCCTAGCGGGGTACAAGAGACCCAGTACTTC

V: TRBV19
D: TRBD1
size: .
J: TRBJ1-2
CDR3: CASSRDSANYGYTF
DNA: TGTGCCAGTAGCAGGGACAGCGCTAACTATGGCTACACCTTC

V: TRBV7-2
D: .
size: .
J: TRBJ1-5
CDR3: CASSWEGGYSNQPQHF
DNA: TGTGCCAGCAGCTGGGAGGGTGGATATAGCAATCAGCCCCAGCATTTT

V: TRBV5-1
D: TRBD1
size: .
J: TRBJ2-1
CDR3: CASSLAGDRGNEQFF
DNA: TGCGCCAGCAGCTTGGCTGGGGACAGGGGGAATGAGCAGTTCTTC

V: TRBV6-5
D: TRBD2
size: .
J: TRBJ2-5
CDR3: CASSTGQAGAETQYF
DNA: TGTGCCAGCAGTACGGGACAAGCGGGAGCGGAGACCCAGTACTTC

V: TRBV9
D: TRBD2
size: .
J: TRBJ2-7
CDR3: CASSVEAGLAGTGGYEQYF
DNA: TGTGCCAGCAGCGTAGAGGCAGGACTAGCGGGAACCGGAGGCTACGAGCAGTACTTC

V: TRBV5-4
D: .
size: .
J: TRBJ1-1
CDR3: CASRSGRNTEAFF
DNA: TGTGCCAGCCGCTCTGGGAGGAACACTGAAGCTTTCTTT

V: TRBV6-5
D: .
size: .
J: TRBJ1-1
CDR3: CASSYAGAGGSTEAFF
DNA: TGTGCCAGCAGTTATGCAGGGGCGGGGGGGAGCACTGAAGCTTTCTTT

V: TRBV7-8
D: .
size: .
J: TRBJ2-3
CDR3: CASSLGASETDTQYF
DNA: TGTGCCAGCAGCTTAGGGGCTAGCGAGACAGATACGCAGTATTTT

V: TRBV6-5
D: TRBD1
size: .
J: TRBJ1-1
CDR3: CASRPTGRNTEAFF
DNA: TGTGCCAGCAGGCCGACAGGGAGGAACACTGAAGCTTTCTTT

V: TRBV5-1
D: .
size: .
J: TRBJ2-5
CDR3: CASSLGDSVETQYF
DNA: TGCGCCAGCAGCTTGGGGGACTCGGTGGAGACCCAGTACTTC

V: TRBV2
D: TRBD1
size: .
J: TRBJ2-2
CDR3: CASSRQGGFTGELFF
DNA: TGTGCCAGCAGTAGACAGGGGGGTTTCACCGGGGAGCTGTTTTTT

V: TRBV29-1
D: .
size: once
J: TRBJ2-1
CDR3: CSVLQGYQPRTYNEQFF
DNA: TGCAGCGTCCTCCAGGGCTACCAACCTCGGACCTACAATGAGCAGTTCTTC

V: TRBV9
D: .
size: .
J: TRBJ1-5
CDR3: CASSVGYSNQPQHF
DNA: TGTGCCAGCAGCGTCGGGTATAGCAATCAGCCCCAGCATTTT

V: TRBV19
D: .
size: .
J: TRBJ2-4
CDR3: CASSRGLPTLAKNIQYF
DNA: TGTGCCAGTAGTAGGGGGCTCCCCACGTTAGCCAAAAACATTCAGTACTTC

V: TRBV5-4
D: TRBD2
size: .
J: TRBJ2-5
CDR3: CASSFLAGGEGTQYF
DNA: TGTGCCAGCAGCTTCCTAGCGGGGGGGGAAGGGACCCAGTACTTC

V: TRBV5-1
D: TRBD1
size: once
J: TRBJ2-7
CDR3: CASSSGTGGHIYEQYF
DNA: TGCGCCAGCAGCTCGGGGACAGGGGGCCATATCTACGAGCAGTACTTC

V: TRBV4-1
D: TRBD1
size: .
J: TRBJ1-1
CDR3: CASSLDRGGTEAFF
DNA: TGCGCCAGCAGCCTTGACAGGGGGGGGACTGAAGCTTTCTTT

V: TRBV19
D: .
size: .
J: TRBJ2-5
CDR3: CASSIDLENQETQYF
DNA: TGTGCCAGTAGTATAGATCTGGAGAACCAAGAGACCCAGTACTTC

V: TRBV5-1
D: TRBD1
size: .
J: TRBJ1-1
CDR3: CASSPGQALGGTEAFF
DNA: TGCGCCAGCAGCCCGGGACAGGCCCTGGGCGGCACTGAAGCTTTCTTT

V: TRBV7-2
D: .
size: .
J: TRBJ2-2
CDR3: CASSLREGVTGELFF
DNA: TGTGCCAGCAGCTTACGCGAGGGGGTCACCGGGGAGCTGTTTTTT

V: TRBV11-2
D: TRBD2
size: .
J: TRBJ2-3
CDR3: CASTLGGALNTQYF
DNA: TGTGCCAGTACCCTCGGGGGGGCATTAAATACGCAGTATTTT

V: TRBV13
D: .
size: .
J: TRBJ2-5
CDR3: CASRGAGETQYF
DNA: TGTGCCAGCAGGGGGGCCGGAGAGACCCAGTACTTC

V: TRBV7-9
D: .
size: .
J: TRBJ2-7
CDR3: CASSPLTEQYF
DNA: TGTGCCAGCAGCCCTCTAACCGAGCAGTACTTC

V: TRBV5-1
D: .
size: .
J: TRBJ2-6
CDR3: CASSTFRANVLTF
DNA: TGCGCCAGCAGCACTTTTAGGGCCAACGTCCTGACTTTC

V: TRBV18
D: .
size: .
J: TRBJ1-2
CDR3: CASSPKITQGVGYGYTF
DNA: TGTGCCAGCTCACCAAAAATCACCCAGGGCGTCGGCTATGGCTACACCTTC

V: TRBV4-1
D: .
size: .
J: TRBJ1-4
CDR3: CASSQVQGTTNEKLFF
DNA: TGCGCCAGCAGCCAAGTACAGGGAACAACTAATGAAAAACTGTTTTTT

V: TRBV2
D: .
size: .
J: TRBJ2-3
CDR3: CASSGRRDTQYF
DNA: TGTGCCAGCAGTGGTAGGAGGGATACGCAGTATTTT

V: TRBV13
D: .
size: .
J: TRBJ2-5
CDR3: CASSPHPGTQYF
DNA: TGTGCCAGCAGCCCACACCCAGGGACCCAGTACTTC